Shown below are 4 T cell receptor beta chains from a single sample sequenced in a study of blood T cell repertoires in COVID-19. The table came from immunoSEQ multiplex PCR; TCRdb's copy has only in-frame clones and leaves some out. The repertoire holds about 55,000 clones, about 85% seen once, with roughly 10% in the top ten. The material sequenced was peripheral blood. The receptors shown here come from a human donor in a cohort sampled during active COVID-19.

The genes are TRBV10-3 and TRBJ1-4; D possibly corresponds to TRBD1 (5 bases). Germline loops: CDR1 ENHRY, CDR2 SYGVKD. CDR3 length: 15 amino acids. Trimming took 6 bases from V and 7 from J, leaving 18 bases between them. The CDR3 sequence is CAIRTDGQGSEKLFF. The DNA for the CDR3 is TGTGCCATCAGAACCGATGGACAAGGTAGTGAAAAACTGTTTTTT.

This sequence joins TRBV5-5 and TRBJ2-1; a possible D gene is TRBD1 (5 bases). The CDR3 covers 12 residues. With 2 bases removed from V and 9 bases from J, the gap between germline ends came to 9 bases. From germline, CDR1 is SGHKS and CDR2 YYEKEE (reference sequence). The CDR3 DNA is TGTGCCAGCAGCTTTCCAGGGCCTGAGCAGTTCTTC. This sequence encodes CASSFPGPEQFF. Based on the CDR3 plus reference TRBV5-5 and TRBJ2-1, the full variable domain is DAGVTQSPTHLIKTRGQQVTLRCSPISGHKSVSWYQQVLGQGPQFIFQYYEKEERGRGNFPDRFSARQFPNYSSELNVNALLLGDSALYLCASSFPGPEQFFGPGTRLTVL.

This rearrangement joins TRBV5-3 to TRBJ2-7, with a weak D call TRBD1 (5 bases). TRBV5-3 is identified as an open reading frame with a role that is uncertain. The germline V and J ends were trimmed by 4 bases and 0 bases, with 17 bases remaining between them. This CDR3 is built from 16 residues. The CDR3 DNA follows: TGTGCCAGAAGCCCCACCCCCAGGGTTCCCTCCTACGAGCAGTACTTC. This sequence encodes CARSPTPRVPSYEQYF.

The J gene is TRBJ2-1, the V gene TRBV2; D is possibly TRBD1 (6 bases). V was trimmed by 11 bases and J by 7 bases, leaving 15 bases between them. CDR1 SNHLY and CDR2 FYNNEI come from the germline V gene. CDR3 size: 12 residues. The CDR3 region is CAGGGASNEQFF. CDR3 nucleotide sequence: TGTGCCGGGGGCGGAGCGTCTAATGAGCAGTTCTTC.